The next 12 T cell receptor beta chains were all read from a single sample in a study of spatial heterogeneity in lung cancer. Each CDR3 protein is one row after TCRdb ran MiXCR on the 5' RACE reads. The sample contains approximately 94,000 distinct CDR3 sequences, around 4.3% of which appear only once. Antigen specificity for these receptors is unknown. The study's findings and limits: The study found that expanded intratumoral alpha and beta TCR counts tracked tumor mutation counts.

The time point was: sample taken at primary tumor resection. Sequenced here: lung tumor tissue, sampled at surgery. These receptor sequences come from a male donor with early-stage non-small cell lung cancer.

This chain uses TRBV7-9 with TRBJ2-7; 7 bases align to TRBD1. J gave up 5 bases and V 5 bases, and 6 bases lay outside the gene matches. The CDR3 is 13 amino acids. Germline CDR1 reads SEHNR; CDR2 reads FQNEAQ (reference sequence). CDR3 in amino acids: CASSLQGTNEQYF. CDR3 nucleotides: TGTGCCAGCAGCCTACAGGGGACCAACGAGCAGTACTTC.

This sequence joins TRBV4-1 and TRBJ2-2; D remains ambiguous. The CDR3 covers 13 residues. The V and J ends lost 2 bases and 4 bases respectively, with 5 bases between them. Germline values: CDR1 MGHRA, CDR2 YSYEKL. The CDR3 DNA follows: TGCGCCAGCAGCCAAAGACTCACCGGGGAGCTGTTTTTT. It is translated as CASSQRLTGELFF.

This clonotype occurred a few times. The CDR3 nucleotides read TGCAGTGGTAACAGTCGCGGGAGCTCCACAGATACGCAGTATTTT. Its protein is CSGNSRGSSTDTQYF. The chain combines TRBV20-1 with TRBJ2-3, with 7 bases matching TRBD2. Germline CDR1 reads DFQATT; CDR2 reads SNEGSKA (reference sequence). V shed 7 bases and J 2 bases; nucleotides not matched to a gene: 12. The CDR3 loop spans 15 amino acids.

This clonotype was observed many times. The chain is built from TRBV28 and TRBJ2-5; D not resolved. This CDR3 has 11 residues. Looked up from germline, CDR1 is MDHEN and CDR2 is SYDVKM. Trimming cost V 1 base and J 5 bases, with 2 bases left between them. CDR3 region: CASSLFETQYF. CDR3 nucleotides: TGTGCCAGCAGTTTATTTGAGACCCAGTACTTC.

The V gene is TRBV6-2 or TRBV6-3, the J gene TRBJ1-4; D gene unclear. Trimming cost V 8 bases and J 3 bases, with 7 bases left between them. The CDR3 is 12 amino acids. Germline-derived CDR1 and CDR2 are MNHEY and SVGEGT. Here the CDR3 reads CASWSPNEKLFF. The CDR3 bases are TGTGCCAGCTGGAGTCCTAATGAAAAACTGTTTTTT.

Ten or more counts support this clonotype. V gene TRBV20-1 combines with J gene TRBJ2-3, with 10 bases matching TRBD2. Trimming at V came to 6 bases and at J to 0 bases, leaving 3 bases not matched to a gene. In germline, CDR1 is DFQATT, CDR2 SNEGSKA (reference sequence). This CDR3 is built from 14 residues. The CDR3 loop reads CSAASGRSTDTQYF. The CDR3 DNA sequence: TGCAGTGCCGCTAGCGGGAGAAGCACAGATACGCAGTATTTT.

This clonotype was detected ten times or more. The rearrangement uses TRBV4-1 and TRBJ2-1, with 8 bases identical to TRBD2. V gave up 1 base and J gave up 8 bases; unmatched junction bases: 7. Germline V CDR1 and CDR2: MGHRA, YSYEKL. CDR3 size: 15 residues. The CDR3 region has the DNA TGCGCCAGCAGCCAAGGAGCGGGAGAAGGCTATGAGCAGTTCTTC. Its translation is CASSQGAGEGYEQFF.

This clonotype was seen ten or more times. The chain has TRBV5-6 and TRBJ2-3, with D unclear. V was cut by 0 bases and J by 0 bases, with 11 bases left in between. This CDR3 comprises 16 residues. CDR1 SGHDT and CDR2 YYEEEE come from the germline V gene. This CDR3 is CASSLVYRISTDTQYF. The CDR3 DNA is TGTGCCAGCAGCTTGGTGTATCGGATTAGCACAGATACGCAGTATTTT.

The chain is built from TRBV7-8 and TRBJ2-1; D ambiguous. CDR1 and CDR2 (germline): SGHVS, FQNEAQ. The CDR3 is 11 residues long. V was trimmed by 5 bases and J by 5 bases, leaving 4 bases between them. CDR3 nucleotides: TGTGCCAGCAGCCCCGACAATGAGCAGTTCTTC. Translated: CASSPDNEQFF. Looking up the rest from reference TRBV7-8 and TRBJ2-1 gives the full variable domain: GAGVSQSPRYKVAKRGQDVALRCDPISGHVSLFWYQQALGQGPEFLTYFQNEAQLDKSGLPSDRFFAERPEGSVSTLKIQRTQQEDSAVYLCASSPDNEQFFGPGTRLTVL.

In its sample, this clonotype was seen many times. The rearrangement uses TRBV20-1 and TRBJ2-2; D may be TRBD1 or TRBD2 (5 bases each). Germline V gene lookup returns CDR1 DFQATT and CDR2 SNEGSKA (reference sequence). V was pared by 2 bases and J by 4 bases, with 17 bases between. The CDR3 runs 16 residues. CDR3: CSARIPGTSLTGELFF. The CDR3 DNA is TGCAGTGCTAGAATCCCCGGGACCTCACTCACCGGGGAGCTGTTTTTT.

This clonotype was picked up many times. This chain links TRBV4-1 with TRBJ2-5; no reliable D call. This CDR3 spans 15 amino acids. V was trimmed by 1 base and J by 3 bases, leaving 12 bases between them. CDR1 is MGHRA, CDR2 YSYEKL, per germline. CDR3 residues: CASSQVRNYKETQYF. The DNA for the CDR3 is TGCGCCAGCAGCCAAGTCAGGAACTATAAAGAGACCCAGTACTTC.

This clonotype was detected many times. The CDR3 region is CASRRPTSNEQFF. The CDR3 coding sequence is TGTGCCAGCAGACGACCCACTTCTAATGAGCAGTTCTTC. The chain is built from TRBV7-9 and TRBJ2-1, with no clear D. Germline CDR1 reads SEHNR; CDR2 reads FQNEAQ (reference sequence). The CDR3 is 13 residues long. Between the trimmed V and J ends, which lost 6 bases and 7 bases, there was a span of 13 bases.